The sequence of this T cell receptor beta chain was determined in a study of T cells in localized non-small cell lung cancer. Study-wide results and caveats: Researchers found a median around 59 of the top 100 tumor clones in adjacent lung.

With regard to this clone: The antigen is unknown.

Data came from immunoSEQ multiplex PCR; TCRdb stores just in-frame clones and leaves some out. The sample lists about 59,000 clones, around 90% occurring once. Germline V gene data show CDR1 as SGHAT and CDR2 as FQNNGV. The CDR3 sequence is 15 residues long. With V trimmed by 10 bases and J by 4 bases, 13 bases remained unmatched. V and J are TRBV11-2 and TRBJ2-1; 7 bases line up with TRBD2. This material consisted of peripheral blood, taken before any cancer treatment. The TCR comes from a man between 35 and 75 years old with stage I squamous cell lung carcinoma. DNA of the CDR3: TGTGCCACGACGGGCGGGAGTTTGAGTTACAATGAGCAGTTCTTC. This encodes CATTGGSLSYNEQFF.